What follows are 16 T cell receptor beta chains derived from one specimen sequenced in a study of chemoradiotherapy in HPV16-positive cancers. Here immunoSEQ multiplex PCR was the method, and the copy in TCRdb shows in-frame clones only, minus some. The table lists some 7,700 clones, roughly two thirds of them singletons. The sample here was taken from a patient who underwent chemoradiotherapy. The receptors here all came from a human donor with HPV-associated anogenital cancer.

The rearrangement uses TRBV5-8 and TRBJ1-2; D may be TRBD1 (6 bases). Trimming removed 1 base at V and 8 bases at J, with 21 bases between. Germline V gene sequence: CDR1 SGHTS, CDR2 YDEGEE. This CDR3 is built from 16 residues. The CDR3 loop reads CASSLRATGGTRGYTF. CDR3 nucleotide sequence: TGTGCCAGCAGCTTGAGGGCGACAGGAGGCACGAGAGGCTACACCTTC.

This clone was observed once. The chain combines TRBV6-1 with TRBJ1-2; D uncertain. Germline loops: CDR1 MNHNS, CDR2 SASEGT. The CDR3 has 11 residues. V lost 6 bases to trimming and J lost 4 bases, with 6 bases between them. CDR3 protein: CASSGFYGYTF. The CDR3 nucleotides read TGTGCCAGCAGCGGTTTCTATGGCTACACCTTC.

CDR3 region: CSVEGGREQGALGYTF. The CDR3 region has the DNA TGCAGCGTTGAAGGGGGAAGGGAACAGGGGGCGCTTGGCTACACCTTC. The V gene is TRBV29-1, the J gene TRBJ1-2; the match to TRBD1 covers 9 bases. In germline, CDR1 is SQVTM, CDR2 ANQGSEA. V dropped 1 base and J dropped 7; count of bases not matched to a gene: 13. There are 16 residues in the CDR3.

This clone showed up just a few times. CDR3 bases: TGTGCCAGCAGTTTAGGGACAGCCATTCGTGGCTATAATTCACCCCTCCACTTT. It yields the protein CASSLGTAIRGYNSPLHF. The gene calls are TRBV27 and TRBJ1-6; 7 positions agree with TRBD1. This CDR3 has 18 residues. The V gene's germline CDR1 is MNHEY and CDR2 SMNVEV (reference sequence). Trimming took 2 bases from V and 3 from J; bases not matched to a gene: 10.

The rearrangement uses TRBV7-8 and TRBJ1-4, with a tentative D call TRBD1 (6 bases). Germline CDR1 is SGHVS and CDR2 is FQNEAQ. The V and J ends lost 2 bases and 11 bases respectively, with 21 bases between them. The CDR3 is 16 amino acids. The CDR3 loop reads CASSLLPRDTERKLFF. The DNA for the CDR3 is TGTGCCAGCAGCTTACTGCCGCGGGACACGGAGAGGAAACTGTTTTTT.

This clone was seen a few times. This chain's CDR3 is CASNGGALGTDTQYF. The CDR3 DNA reads TGTGCCAGTAATGGGGGGGCATTGGGCACAGATACGCAGTATTTT. The chain uses TRBV19 and TRBJ2-3; the D gene is possibly TRBD2 (7 bases). The ends were cut back, 7 bases at V and 1 base at J, with 15 bases in the middle. CDR1 is LNHDA and CDR2 is SQIVND in the germline V gene (reference sequence). This CDR3 is 15 amino acids long.

The CDR3: CASSQGQGSTEAFF. CDR3 DNA: TGCGCCAGCAGCCAAGGACAGGGAAGCACTGAAGCTTTCTTT. The chain joins TRBV5-1 to TRBJ1-1; 8 positions agree with TRBD1. The CDR3 runs to 14 residues. Looked up from germline, CDR1 is SGHRS and CDR2 is YFSETQ. The V gene end was trimmed by 4 bases and the J gene end by 4 bases; junction bases not matched to a gene: 6.

CDR3 residues: CASRPVARGELFF. The DNA of the CDR3 is TGTGCCAGCAGGCCGGTAGCTCGCGGGGAGCTGTTTTTT. The chain joins TRBV6-5 to TRBJ2-2; D is unresolved. V lost 6 bases and J 7 bases, leaving 12 bases between the germline ends. In germline, CDR1 is MNHEY, CDR2 SVGAGI. This CDR3 comprises 13 residues.

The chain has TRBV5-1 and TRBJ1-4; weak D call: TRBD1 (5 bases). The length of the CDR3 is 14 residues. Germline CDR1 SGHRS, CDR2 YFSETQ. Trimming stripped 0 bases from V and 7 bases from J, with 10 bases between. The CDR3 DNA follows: TGCGCCAGCAGCTTGGATGGGGGGGGTGAAAAACTGTTTTTT. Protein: CASSLDGGGEKLFF. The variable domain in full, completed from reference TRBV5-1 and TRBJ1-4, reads KAGVTQTPRYLIKTRGQQVTLSCSPISGHRSVSWYQQTPGQGLQFLFEYFSETQRNKGNFPGRFSGRQFSNSRSEMNVSTLELGDSALYLCASSLDGGGEKLFFGSGTQLSVL.

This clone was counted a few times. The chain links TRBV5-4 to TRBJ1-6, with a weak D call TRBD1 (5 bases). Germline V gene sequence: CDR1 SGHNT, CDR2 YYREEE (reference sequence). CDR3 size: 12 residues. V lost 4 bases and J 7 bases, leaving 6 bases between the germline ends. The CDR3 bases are TGTGCCAGCAGCCCAGGGAATTCACCCCTCCACTTT. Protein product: CASSPGNSPLHF.

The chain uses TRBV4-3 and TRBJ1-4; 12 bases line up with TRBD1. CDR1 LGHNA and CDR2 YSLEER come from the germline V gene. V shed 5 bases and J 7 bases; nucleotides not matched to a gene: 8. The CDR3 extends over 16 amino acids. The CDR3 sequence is CASSARDRGPGEKLFF. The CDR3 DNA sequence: TGCGCCAGCAGCGCCCGGGACAGGGGGCCGGGTGAAAAACTGTTTTTT.

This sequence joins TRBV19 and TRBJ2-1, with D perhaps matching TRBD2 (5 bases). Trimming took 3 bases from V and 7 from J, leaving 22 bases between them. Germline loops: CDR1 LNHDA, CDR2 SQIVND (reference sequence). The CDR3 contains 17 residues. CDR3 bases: TGTGCCAGTAGTATCGAAGCGGTCCGGGCAATCGGTAATGAGCAGTTCTTC. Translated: CASSIEAVRAIGNEQFF.

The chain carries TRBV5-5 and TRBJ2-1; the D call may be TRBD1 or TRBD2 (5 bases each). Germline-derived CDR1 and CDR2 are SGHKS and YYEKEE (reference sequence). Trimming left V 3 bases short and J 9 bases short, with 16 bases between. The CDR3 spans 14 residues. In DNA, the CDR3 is TGTGCCAGCAGCTGGGACCCGACTGGGTTTGAGCAGTTCTTC. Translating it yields CASSWDPTGFEQFF.

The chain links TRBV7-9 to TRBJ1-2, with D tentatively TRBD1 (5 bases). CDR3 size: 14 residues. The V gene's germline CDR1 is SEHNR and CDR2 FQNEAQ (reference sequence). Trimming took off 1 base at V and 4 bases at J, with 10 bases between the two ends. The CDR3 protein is CASSLVQGRYGYTF. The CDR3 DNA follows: TGTGCCAGCAGCTTAGTTCAGGGACGCTATGGCTACACCTTC. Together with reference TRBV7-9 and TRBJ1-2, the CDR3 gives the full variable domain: DTGVSQNPRHKITKRGQNVTFRCDPISEHNRLYWYRQTLGQGPEFLTYFQNEAQLEKSRLLSDRFSAERPKGSFSTLEIQRTEQGDSAMYLCASSLVQGRYGYTFGSGTRLTVV.

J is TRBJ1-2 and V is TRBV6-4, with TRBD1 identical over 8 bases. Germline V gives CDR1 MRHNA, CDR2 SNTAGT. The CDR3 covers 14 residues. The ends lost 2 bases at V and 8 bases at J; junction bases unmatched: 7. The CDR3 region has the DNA TGTGCCAGCAGTGACACACCAGGGGGCGTCGGCTACACCTTC. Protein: CASSDTPGGVGYTF.

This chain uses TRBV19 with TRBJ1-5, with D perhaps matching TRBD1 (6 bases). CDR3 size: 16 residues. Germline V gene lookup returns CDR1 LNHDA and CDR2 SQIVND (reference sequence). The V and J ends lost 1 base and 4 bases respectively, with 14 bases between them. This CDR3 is CASSIASGGGNQPQHF. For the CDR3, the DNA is TGTGCCAGTAGTATAGCGTCGGGGGGCGGGAATCAGCCCCAGCATTTT.